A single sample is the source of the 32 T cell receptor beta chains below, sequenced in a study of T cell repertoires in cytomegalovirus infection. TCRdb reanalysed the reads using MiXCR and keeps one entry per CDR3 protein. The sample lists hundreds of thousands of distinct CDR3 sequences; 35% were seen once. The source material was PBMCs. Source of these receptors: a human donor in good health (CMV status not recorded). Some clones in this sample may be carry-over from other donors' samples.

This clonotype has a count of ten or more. DNA of the CDR3: TGTGCCAGCCGGCGGCCAGGGCTCAACTCTGGAAACACCATATATTTT. Protein product: CASRRPGLNSGNTIYF. This chain joins TRBV7-2 and TRBJ1-3; maybe TRBD1 (5 bases). With 8 bases removed from V and 0 bases from J, the gap between germline ends came to 17 bases. The CDR3 length is 16 residues. The V gene's germline CDR1 is SGHTA and CDR2 FQGNSA.

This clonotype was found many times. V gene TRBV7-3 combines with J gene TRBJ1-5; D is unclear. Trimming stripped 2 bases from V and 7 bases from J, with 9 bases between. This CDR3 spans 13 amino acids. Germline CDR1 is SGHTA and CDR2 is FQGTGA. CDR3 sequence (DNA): TGTGCCAGCAGCTTATACCCCAGGCAGCCCCAGCATTTT. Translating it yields CASSLYPRQPQHF.

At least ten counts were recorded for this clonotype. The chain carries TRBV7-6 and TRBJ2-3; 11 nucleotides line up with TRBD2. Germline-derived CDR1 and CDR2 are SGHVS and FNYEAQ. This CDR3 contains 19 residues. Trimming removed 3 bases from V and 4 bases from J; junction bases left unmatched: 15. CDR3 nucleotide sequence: TGTGCCAGCAGCTTCCCTTTGGGGTTTAGCGGGAGGGCCCCAGATACGCAGTATTTT. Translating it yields CASSFPLGFSGRAPDTQYF.

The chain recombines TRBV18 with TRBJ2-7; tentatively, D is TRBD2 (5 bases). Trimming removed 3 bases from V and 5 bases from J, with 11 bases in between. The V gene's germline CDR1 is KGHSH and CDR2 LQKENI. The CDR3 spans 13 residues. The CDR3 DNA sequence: TGTGCCAGCTCACCTGCCTTGAGGGACGAGCAGTACTTC. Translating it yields CASSPALRDEQYF.

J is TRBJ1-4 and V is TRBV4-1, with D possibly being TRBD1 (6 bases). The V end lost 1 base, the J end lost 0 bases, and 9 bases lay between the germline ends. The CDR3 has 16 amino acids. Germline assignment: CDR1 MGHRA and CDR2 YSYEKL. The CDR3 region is CASSQAGVATNEKLFF. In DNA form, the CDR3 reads TGCGCCAGCAGCCAAGCAGGGGTGGCAACTAATGAAAAACTGTTTTTT.

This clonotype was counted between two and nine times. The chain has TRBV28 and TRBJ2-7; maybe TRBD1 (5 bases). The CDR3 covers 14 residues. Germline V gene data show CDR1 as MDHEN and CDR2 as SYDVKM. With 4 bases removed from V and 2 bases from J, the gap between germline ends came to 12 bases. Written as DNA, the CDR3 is TGTGCCAGCAGTTCTCCAGGGCGTACCTACGAGCAGTACTTC. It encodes CASSSPGRTYEQYF. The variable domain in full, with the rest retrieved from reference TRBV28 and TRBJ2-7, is DVKVTQSSRYLVKRTGEKVFLECVQDMDHENMFWYRQDPGLGLRLIYFSYDVKMKEKGDIPEGYSVSREKKERFSLILESASTNQTSMYLCASSSPGRTYEQYFGPGTRLTVT.

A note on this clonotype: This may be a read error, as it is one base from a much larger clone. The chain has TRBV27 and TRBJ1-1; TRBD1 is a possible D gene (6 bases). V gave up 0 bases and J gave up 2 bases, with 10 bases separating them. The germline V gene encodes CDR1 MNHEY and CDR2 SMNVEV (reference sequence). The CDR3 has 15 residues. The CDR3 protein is CASSLSVTGNTEAFF. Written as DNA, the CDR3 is TGTGCCAGCAGTTTATCCGTGACAGGCAACACTGAAGCTTTCTTT.

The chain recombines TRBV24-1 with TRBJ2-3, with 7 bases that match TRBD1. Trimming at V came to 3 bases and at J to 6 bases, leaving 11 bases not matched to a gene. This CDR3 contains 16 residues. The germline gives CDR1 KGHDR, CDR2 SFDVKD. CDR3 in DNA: TGTGCCACCAGTGATCTGGGACAGCGCATTGAGGATACGCAGTATTTT. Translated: CATSDLGQRIEDTQYF.

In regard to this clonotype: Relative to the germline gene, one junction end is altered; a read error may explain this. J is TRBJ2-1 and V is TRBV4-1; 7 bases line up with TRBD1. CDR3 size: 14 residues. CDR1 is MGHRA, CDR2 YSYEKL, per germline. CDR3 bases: TGTGCCAGCAGCCCTCTGACAGGGTATGGAGAGCAGTTCTTC. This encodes CASSPLTGYGEQFF.

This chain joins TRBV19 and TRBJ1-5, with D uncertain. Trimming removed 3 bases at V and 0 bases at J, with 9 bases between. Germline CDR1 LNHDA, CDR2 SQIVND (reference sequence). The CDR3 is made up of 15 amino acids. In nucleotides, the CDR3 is TGTGCCAGTAGTATGGTACGGCATAGCAATCAGCCCCAGCATTTT. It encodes CASSMVRHSNQPQHF.

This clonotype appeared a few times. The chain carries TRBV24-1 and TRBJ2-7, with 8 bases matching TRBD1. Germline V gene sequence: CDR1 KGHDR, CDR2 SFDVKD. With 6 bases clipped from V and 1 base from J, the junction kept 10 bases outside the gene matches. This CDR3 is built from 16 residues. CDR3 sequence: CATSPPSGGSSYEQYF. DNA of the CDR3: TGTGCCACCAGTCCACCGTCAGGGGGCAGTTCCTACGAGCAGTACTTC.

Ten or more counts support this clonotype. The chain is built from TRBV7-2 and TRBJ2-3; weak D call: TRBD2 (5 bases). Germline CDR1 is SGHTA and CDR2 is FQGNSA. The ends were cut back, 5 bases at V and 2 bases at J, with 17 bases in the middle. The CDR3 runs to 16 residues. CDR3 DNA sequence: TGTGCCAGCAGCCGATCGAGGACGGACTCCACAGATACGCAGTATTTT. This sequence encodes CASSRSRTDSTDTQYF.

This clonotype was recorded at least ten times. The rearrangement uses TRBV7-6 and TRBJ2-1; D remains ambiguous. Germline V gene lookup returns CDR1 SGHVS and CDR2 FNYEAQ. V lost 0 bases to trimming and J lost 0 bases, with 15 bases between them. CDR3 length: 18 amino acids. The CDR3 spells CASSLAPAAVSSYNEQFF. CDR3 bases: TGTGCCAGCAGCTTAGCCCCGGCGGCGGTGAGCTCCTACAATGAGCAGTTCTTC.

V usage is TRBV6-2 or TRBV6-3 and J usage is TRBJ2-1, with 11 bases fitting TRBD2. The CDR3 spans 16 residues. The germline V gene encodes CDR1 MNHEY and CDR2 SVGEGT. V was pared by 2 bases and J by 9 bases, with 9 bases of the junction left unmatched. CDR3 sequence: CASSYLSGRAATEQFF. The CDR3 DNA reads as TGTGCCAGCAGTTACCTTAGCGGGAGGGCCGCAACTGAGCAGTTCTTC.

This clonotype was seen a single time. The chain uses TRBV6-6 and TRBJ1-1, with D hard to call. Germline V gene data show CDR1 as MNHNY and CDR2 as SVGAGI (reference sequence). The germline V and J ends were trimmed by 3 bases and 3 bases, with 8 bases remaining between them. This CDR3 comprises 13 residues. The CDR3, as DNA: TGTGCCAGCAGTTATACAGTTTACACTGAAGCTTTCTTT. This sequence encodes CASSYTVYTEAFF.

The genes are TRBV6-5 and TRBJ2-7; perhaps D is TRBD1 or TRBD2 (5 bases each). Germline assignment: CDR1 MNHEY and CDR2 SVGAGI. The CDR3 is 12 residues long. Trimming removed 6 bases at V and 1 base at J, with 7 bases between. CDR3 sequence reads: CASRGVSYEQYF. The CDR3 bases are TGTGCCAGCAGGGGGGTATCCTACGAGCAGTACTTC.

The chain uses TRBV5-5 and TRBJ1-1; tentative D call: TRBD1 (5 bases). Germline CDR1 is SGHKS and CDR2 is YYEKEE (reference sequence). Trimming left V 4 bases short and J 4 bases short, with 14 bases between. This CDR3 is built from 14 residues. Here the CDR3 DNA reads TGTGCCAGCAGCCTCGCGAAGGGGCTCACTGAAGCTTTCTTT. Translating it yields CASSLAKGLTEAFF.

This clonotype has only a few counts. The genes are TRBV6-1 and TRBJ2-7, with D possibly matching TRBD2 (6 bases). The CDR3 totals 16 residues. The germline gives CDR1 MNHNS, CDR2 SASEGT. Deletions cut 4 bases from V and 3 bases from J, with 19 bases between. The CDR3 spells CASSASGRGKVYEQYF. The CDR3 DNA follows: TGTGCCAGCAGTGCCAGTGGGCGGGGTAAGGTCTACGAGCAGTACTTC.

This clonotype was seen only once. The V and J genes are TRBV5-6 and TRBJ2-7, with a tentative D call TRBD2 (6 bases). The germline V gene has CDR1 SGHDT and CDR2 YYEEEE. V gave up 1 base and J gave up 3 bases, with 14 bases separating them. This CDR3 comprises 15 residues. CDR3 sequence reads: CASSLLGRWGYEQYF. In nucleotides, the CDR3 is TGTGCCAGCAGCTTGCTCGGGAGATGGGGCTACGAGCAGTACTTC.

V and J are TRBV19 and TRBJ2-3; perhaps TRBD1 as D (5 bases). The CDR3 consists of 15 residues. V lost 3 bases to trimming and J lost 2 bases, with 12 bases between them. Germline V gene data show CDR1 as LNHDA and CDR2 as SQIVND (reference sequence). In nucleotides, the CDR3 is TGTGCCAGTAGTATCGCAGGGTCCTACACAGATACGCAGTATTTT. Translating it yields CASSIAGSYTDTQYF.

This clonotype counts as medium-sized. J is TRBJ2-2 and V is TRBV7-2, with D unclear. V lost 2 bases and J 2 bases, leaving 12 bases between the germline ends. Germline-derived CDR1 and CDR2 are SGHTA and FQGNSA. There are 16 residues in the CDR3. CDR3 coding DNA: TGTGCCAGCAGCTTATCTGGGCAGACCAACACCGGGGAGCTGTTTTTT. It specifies CASSLSGQTNTGELFF. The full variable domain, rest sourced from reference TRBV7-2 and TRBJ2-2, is GAGVSQSPSNKVTEKGKDVELRCDPISGHTALYWYRQSLGQGLEFLIYFQGNSAPDKSGLPSDRFSAERTGGSVSTLTIQRTQQEDSAVYLCASSLSGQTNTGELFFGEGSRLTVL.

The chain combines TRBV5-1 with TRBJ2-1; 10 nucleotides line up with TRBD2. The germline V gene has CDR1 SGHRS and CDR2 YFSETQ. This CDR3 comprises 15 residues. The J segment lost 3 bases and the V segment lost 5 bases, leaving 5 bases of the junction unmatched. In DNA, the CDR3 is TGCGCCAGCAGATTAGCGGGGGGCGACTACAATGAGCAGTTCTTC. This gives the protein CASRLAGGDYNEQFF.

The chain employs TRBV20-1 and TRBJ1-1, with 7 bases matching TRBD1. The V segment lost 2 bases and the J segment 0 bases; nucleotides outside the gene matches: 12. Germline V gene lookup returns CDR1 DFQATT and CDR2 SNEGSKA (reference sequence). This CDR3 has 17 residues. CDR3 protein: CSARSRTGRMLNTEAFF. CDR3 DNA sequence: TGCAGTGCTAGATCCAGGACAGGCCGCATGTTGAACACTGAAGCTTTCTTT.

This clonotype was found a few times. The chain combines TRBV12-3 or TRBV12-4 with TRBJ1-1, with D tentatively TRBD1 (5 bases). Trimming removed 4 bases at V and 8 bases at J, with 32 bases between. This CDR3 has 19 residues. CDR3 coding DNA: TGTGCCAGCAGTTACGAACTGTTGTCAGGGTGGGGGGAAAGGATGGAAGCTTTCTTT. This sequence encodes CASSYELLSGWGERMEAFF.

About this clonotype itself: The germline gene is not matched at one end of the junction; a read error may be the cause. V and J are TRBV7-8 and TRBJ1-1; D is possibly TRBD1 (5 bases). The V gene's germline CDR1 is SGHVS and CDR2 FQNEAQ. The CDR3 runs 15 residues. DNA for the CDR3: TGTGCCAGCAGCCCCCTAGGGACCCTGAACACTAAAGCTTTCTTT. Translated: CASSPLGTLNTKAFF.

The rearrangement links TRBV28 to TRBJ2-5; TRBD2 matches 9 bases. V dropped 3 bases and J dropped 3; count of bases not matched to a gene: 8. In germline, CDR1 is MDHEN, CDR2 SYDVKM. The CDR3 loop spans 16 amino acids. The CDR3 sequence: CASSLGGGAAEETQYF. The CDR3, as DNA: TGTGCCAGCAGTTTGGGCGGGGGGGCGGCGGAAGAGACCCAGTACTTC. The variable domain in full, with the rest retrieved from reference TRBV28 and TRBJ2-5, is DVKVTQSSRYLVKRTGEKVFLECVQDMDHENMFWYRQDPGLGLRLIYFSYDVKMKEKGDIPEGYSVSREKKERFSLILESASTNQTSMYLCASSLGGGAAEETQYFGPGTRLLVL.

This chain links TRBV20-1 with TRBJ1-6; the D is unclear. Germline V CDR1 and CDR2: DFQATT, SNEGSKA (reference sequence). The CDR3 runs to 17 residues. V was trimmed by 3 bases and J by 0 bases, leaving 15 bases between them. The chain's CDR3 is CSARAGFPSSYNSPLHF. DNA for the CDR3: TGCAGTGCTAGGGCGGGCTTCCCGAGCTCCTATAATTCACCCCTCCACTTT.

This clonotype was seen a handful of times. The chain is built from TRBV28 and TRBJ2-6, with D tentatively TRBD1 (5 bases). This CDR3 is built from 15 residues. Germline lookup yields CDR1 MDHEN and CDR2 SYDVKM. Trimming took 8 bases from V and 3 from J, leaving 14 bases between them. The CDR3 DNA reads TGTGCCAGCGCTTACACAGGTTATGGGGCCAACGTCCTGACTTTC. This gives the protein CASAYTGYGANVLTF.

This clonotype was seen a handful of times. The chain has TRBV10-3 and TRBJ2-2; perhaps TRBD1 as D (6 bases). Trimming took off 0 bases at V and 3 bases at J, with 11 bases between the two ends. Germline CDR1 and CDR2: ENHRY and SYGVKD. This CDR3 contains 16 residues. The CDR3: CAISESGRGDTGELFF. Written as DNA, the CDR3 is TGTGCCATCAGTGAGTCCGGCAGGGGCGACACCGGGGAGCTGTTTTTT.

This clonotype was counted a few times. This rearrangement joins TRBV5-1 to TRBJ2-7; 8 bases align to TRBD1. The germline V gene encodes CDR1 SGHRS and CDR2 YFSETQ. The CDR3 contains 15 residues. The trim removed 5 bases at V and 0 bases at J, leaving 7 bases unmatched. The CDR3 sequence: CASSPDRATSYEQYF. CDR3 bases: TGCGCCAGCAGTCCGGACAGGGCCACCTCCTACGAGCAGTACTTC.

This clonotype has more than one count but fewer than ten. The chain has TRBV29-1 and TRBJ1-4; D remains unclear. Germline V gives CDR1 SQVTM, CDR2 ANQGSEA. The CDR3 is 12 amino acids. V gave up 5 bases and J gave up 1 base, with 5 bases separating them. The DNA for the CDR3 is TGCAGCGTTCGGGGAACTAATGAAAAACTGTTTTTT. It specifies CSVRGTNEKLFF. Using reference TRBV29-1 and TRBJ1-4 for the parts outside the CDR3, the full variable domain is SAVISQKPSRDICQRGTSLTIQCQVDSQVTMMFWYRQQPGQSLTLIATANQGSEATYESGFVIDKFPISRPNLTFSTLTVSNMSPEDSSIYLCSVRGTNEKLFFGSGTQLSVL.

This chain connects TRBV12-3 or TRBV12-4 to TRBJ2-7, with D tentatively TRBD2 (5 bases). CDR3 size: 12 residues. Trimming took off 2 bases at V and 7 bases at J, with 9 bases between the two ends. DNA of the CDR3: TGTGCCAGCAGTTTATCCAAGCGGGAGCAGTACTTC. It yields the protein CASSLSKREQYF.